The rows below give T cell receptor beta chains drawn from one sample of a study of cytomegalovirus exposure and HLA in healthy donors. Profiled with immunoSEQ multiplex PCR; TCRdb holds only in-frame clones, not every one. The repertoire has approximately 190,000 clones, roughly 80% of them found once; the top ten carry around 4%. Sequencing was carried out using PBMCs. The receptors shown here come from a man aged 50-59 years in good health and CMV-seronegative. CDR3s leave out the opening cysteine and the closing phenylalanine or tryptophan. The order of the fields is V gene, clone size, CDR3 protein. Clone size is stated in some rows and not others, as once, few, many or a class when expanded.

V gene: TRBV11-2; clone size: .; CDR3 protein: ASSFRDSYNEQF
V gene: TRBV7-3; clone size: once; CDR3 protein: ASSSRQGGEQY
V gene: TRBV5-6; clone size: .; CDR3 protein: ASSLGTGRNQPQH
V gene: TRBV2; clone size: .; CDR3 protein: ASRQGVAVGKNIQY
V gene: TRBV9; clone size: .; CDR3 protein: ASDPTGDSNQPQH
V gene: TRBV19; clone size: .; CDR3 protein: ASLGRYNEQF
V gene: TRBV29-1; clone size: .; CDR3 protein: SVGRQNTEAF
V gene: TRBV7-9; clone size: few; CDR3 protein: ASSLDSYGYT
V gene: TRBV9; clone size: .; CDR3 protein: ASSVGGGVNEQF
V gene: TRBV14; clone size: .; CDR3 protein: ASSQVSPSGLY
V gene: TRBV7-8; clone size: .; CDR3 protein: ASRPATGAGNTIY
V gene: TRBV29-1; clone size: few; CDR3 protein: SVEDARGQGNEQF
V gene: TRBV9; clone size: .; CDR3 protein: ASSVQSGVADTQY
V gene: TRBV10-1; clone size: .; CDR3 protein: ASSETGPTEQF
V gene: TRBV5-4; clone size: .; CDR3 protein: ASRDRGYNEQF
V gene: TRBV19; clone size: .; CDR3 protein: ASSVHRATNEKLF
V gene: TRBV5-4; clone size: .; CDR3 protein: ASSLGQGRVDEQY
V gene: TRBV27; clone size: .; CDR3 protein: ASSFRGGGCEQY
V gene: TRBV6-6; clone size: .; CDR3 protein: AISPGGGYGYT
V gene: TRBV5-6; clone size: .; CDR3 protein: ASSARNDWLGYT
V gene: TRBV7-9; clone size: .; CDR3 protein: ASSLARDRNPGANVLT
V gene: TRBV6-5; clone size: .; CDR3 protein: ASSYAGENYGYT
V gene: TRBV7-2; clone size: .; CDR3 protein: ASSPRGATSYEQY
V gene: TRBV10-3; clone size: few; CDR3 protein: AISDVAGVRRGNEQF
V gene: TRBV5-1; clone size: .; CDR3 protein: ASSLGPLRGGPDTQY
V gene: TRBV6-6; clone size: .; CDR3 protein: ASSLGLAGDEQY
V gene: TRBV6-1; clone size: .; CDR3 protein: ASSEEDRDNQPQH
V gene: TRBV5-1; clone size: .; CDR3 protein: ASSYTTDRGGEQY
V gene: TRBV14; clone size: .; CDR3 protein: ASSPASGASRETQY
V gene: TRBV7-6; clone size: .; CDR3 protein: ASSLGQGASSPLH
V gene: TRBV5-4; clone size: once; CDR3 protein: ASSLPSGGVDEQF